These 18 T cell receptor beta chains were all obtained from the same sample, sequenced in a study of blood T cell repertoires in COVID-19. Profiled with immunoSEQ multiplex PCR; TCRdb holds only in-frame clones, not every one. The profile shows 150,000 to 180,000 clones, roughly 72% of them singletons. The material sequenced was peripheral blood. These receptors all stem from a woman older than 75 with acute or convalescent COVID-19.

This clone was recorded only once. The chain combines TRBV18 with TRBJ1-2; D unresolved. The CDR3 loop spans 15 amino acids. The V gene lost 4 bases and the J gene lost 0 bases, with 12 bases spanning the gap. CDR1 is KGHSH, CDR2 LQKENI, per germline. The CDR3 loop reads CASSRADKANYGYTF. In DNA, the CDR3 is TGTGCCAGCTCACGGGCAGATAAAGCTAACTATGGCTACACCTTC.

This sequence joins TRBV6-6 and TRBJ2-2; possibly TRBD2 for D (8 bases). Trimming removed 7 bases from V and 4 bases from J, with 25 bases in between. CDR3 size: 18 residues. The germline V gene has CDR1 MNHNY and CDR2 SVGAGI (reference sequence). CDR3 in amino acids: CASTRQGLGGGGTGELFF. Here the CDR3 DNA reads TGTGCCAGCACTCGACAGGGACTAGGAGGAGGCGGCACCGGGGAGCTGTTTTTT.

This clone has just a few counts. CDR3 sequence reads: CASSLGADRGHQPQHF. In nucleotides, the CDR3 is TGTGCCAGCAGCTTGGGAGCGGACAGGGGGCATCAGCCCCAGCATTTT. V usage is TRBV5-6 and J usage is TRBJ1-5; TRBD1 matches 11 bases. The V segment lost 0 bases and the J segment 5 bases; nucleotides outside the gene matches: 4. This CDR3 has 16 residues. The germline CDR1 and CDR2 sequences are SGHDT and YYEEEE.

This rearrangement joins TRBV4-1 to TRBJ2-5; D perhaps matches TRBD1 (5 bases). Between the trimmed V and J ends, which lost 1 base and 5 bases, there was a span of 8 bases. CDR3 size: 13 residues. Germline V lookup: CDR1 MGHRA, CDR2 YSYEKL. CDR3 sequence: CASSQGNRETQYF. In DNA, the CDR3 is TGCGCCAGCAGCCAAGGGAACAGGGAGACCCAGTACTTC.

This clone was recorded a few times. This sequence joins TRBV2 and TRBJ1-4, with TRBD1 identical over 8 bases. Germline V CDR1 and CDR2: SNHLY, FYNNEI. The CDR3 is made up of 16 amino acids. Trimming took 10 bases from V and 0 from J; bases not matched to a gene: 10. The CDR3 DNA follows: TGTGCCATCCTGGACAGGGAAGAGGCAACTAATGAAAAACTGTTTTTT. It encodes CAILDREEATNEKLFF. The full variable domain, completed using reference TRBV2 and TRBJ1-4, is EPEVTQTPSHQVTQMGQEVILRCVPISNHLYFYWYRQILGQKVEFLVSFYNNEISEKSEIFDDQFSVERPDGSNFTLKIRSTKLEDSAMYFCAILDREEATNEKLFFGSGTQLSVL.

CDR3 DNA sequence: TGTGCCAGCAGCCAACTCAACGTGCGCGAGCAGTACTTC. It is translated as CASSQLNVREQYF. This chain connects TRBV3-1 (or the pseudogene TRBV3-2) to TRBJ2-7, with unresolved D. Germline values: CDR1 LGHDT, CDR2 YNNKEL (reference sequence). The CDR3 extends over 13 amino acids. Trimming took off 2 bases at V and 6 bases at J, with 11 bases between the two ends.

This chain links TRBV5-4 with TRBJ1-1; 7 bases match TRBD1. Per the germline V gene, CDR1 is SGHNT and CDR2 is YYREEE (reference sequence). CDR3 length: 13 residues. V lost 3 bases to trimming and J lost 6 bases; unmatched junction nucleotides: 5. CDR3 nucleotides: TGTGCCAGCAGCTCCGACAGGGTAGCTGAAGCTTTCTTT. As protein: CASSSDRVAEAFF.

A single count supports this clone. The chain couples TRBV3-1 (or the pseudogene TRBV3-2) to TRBJ1-5, with a possible D match to TRBD1 (6 bases). V was cut by 3 bases and J by 2 bases, with 11 bases left in between. Germline assignment: CDR1 LGHDT and CDR2 YNNKEL (reference sequence). The CDR3 spans 15 residues. Here the CDR3 DNA reads TGTGCCAGCAGCCACGGGACACCAGGCAATCAGCCCCAGCATTTT. Translated, it gives CASSHGTPGNQPQHF.

The CDR3 nucleotides read TGCGCCAGCAGTGGGCCTAGCATCAATGAGCAGTTCTTC. It encodes CASSGPSINEQFF. The chain carries TRBV5-1 and TRBJ2-1; weak D call: TRBD2 (5 bases). V lost 5 bases and J lost 6, with 12 bases in between. CDR3 length equals 13 residues. CDR1 and CDR2 from the germline V gene are SGHRS and YFSETQ.

The genes are TRBV18 and TRBJ2-6; D not certain. CDR1 and CDR2 from the germline V gene are KGHSH and LQKENI. CDR3 length equals 14 residues. Trimming pared 2 bases from V and 4 bases from J, leaving 6 bases between. DNA for the CDR3: TGTGCCAGCTCACCAACATCAGGGGCCAACGTCCTGACTTTC. It specifies CASSPTSGANVLTF.

This clone has a handful of counts. V gene TRBV19 combines with J gene TRBJ2-3, with D unresolved. The ends were cut back, 4 bases at V and 4 bases at J, with 12 bases in the middle. Germline V gene lookup returns CDR1 LNHDA and CDR2 SQIVND (reference sequence). This CDR3 has 14 amino acids. Here the CDR3 DNA reads TGTGCCAGTAGTACCCCATTAACACCAGATACGCAGTATTTT. This translates into CASSTPLTPDTQYF.

The genes are TRBV10-1 and TRBJ1-1, with D perhaps TRBD1 (6 bases). The germline V gene has CDR1 WNHNN and CDR2 SYGVQD (reference sequence). The CDR3 loop spans 13 amino acids. V lost 0 bases and J lost 9, with 11 bases in between. Written as DNA, the CDR3 is TGCGCCAGCAGTGAGTCCCCTGGACAGAAAGCTTTCTTT. Translating it yields CASSESPGQKAFF.

This clone was found many times. The gene calls are TRBV5-8 and TRBJ2-2; no firm D call. Germline V gene lookup returns CDR1 SGHTS and CDR2 YDEGEE. The CDR3 extends over 14 amino acids. Trimming cost V 0 bases and J 3 bases, with 6 bases left between them. CDR3 loop: CASSLGLHTGELFF. CDR3 nucleotide sequence: TGTGCCAGCAGCTTGGGACTGCACACCGGGGAGCTGTTTTTT.

A few counts support this clone. This sequence joins TRBV12-3 or TRBV12-4 and TRBJ1-1; the D gene is possibly TRBD1 (5 bases). The CDR3 length is 12 residues. The V end lost 5 bases, the J end lost 10 bases, and 14 bases lay between the germline ends. The CDR3 nucleotides are TGTGCCAGCAGTCGACAGCAGGGTGGAGCTTTCTTT. Protein sequence: CASSRQQGGAFF.

The chain recombines TRBV6-6 with TRBJ2-1; D is undetermined. CDR1 and CDR2 (germline): MNHNY, SVGAGI (reference sequence). The CDR3 length is 12 residues. Trimming removed 4 bases at V and 7 bases at J, with 8 bases between. This chain's CDR3 is CASSSMRNEQFF. The DNA of the CDR3 is TGTGCCAGCAGTTCAATGCGGAATGAGCAGTTCTTC.

The chain uses TRBV1 and TRBJ2-7; the listed D gene, TRBD2, was not tested against the DNA. TRBV1 is an annotated pseudogene. This CDR3 has 19 residues. The CDR3, as DNA: TGCACCAGCAGCCAAATCCGACAGGCAGGGACTAGGCGTGCTTCGGGACAGTACTTC. This translates into CTSSQIRQAGTRRASGQYF.

This chain joins TRBV4-3 and TRBJ2-7, with TRBD1 as a possible D gene (5 bases). Per germline, CDR1 LGHNA and CDR2 YSLEER. The CDR3 is made up of 14 amino acids. Trimming removed 0 bases at V and 6 bases at J, with 12 bases between. The CDR3 nucleotides read TGCGCCAGCAGCCAAGATCTTTCCAGGGCCGAGCAGTACTTC. It yields the protein CASSQDLSRAEQYF.

Only a few counts were recorded for this clone. The chain is built from TRBV5-1 and TRBJ1-4; D not resolved. The CDR3 spans 15 residues. CDR1 SGHRS and CDR2 YFSETQ come from the germline V gene. V was trimmed by 0 bases and J by 0 bases, leaving 6 bases between them. Here the CDR3 reads CASSLAEATNEKLFF. The CDR3, as DNA: TGCGCCAGCAGCTTGGCGGAGGCAACTAATGAAAAACTGTTTTTT. The full variable domain, its missing parts supplied by reference TRBV5-1 and TRBJ1-4, is KAGVTQTPRYLIKTRGQQVTLSCSPISGHRSVSWYQQTPGQGLQFLFEYFSETQRNKGNFPGRFSGRQFSNSRSEMNVSTLELGDSALYLCASSLAEATNEKLFFGSGTQLSVL.